These 22 T cell receptor beta chains came from one sample sequenced in a study of T and B cells in COVID-19 patients. Each TRB amplification used roughly 250-550 ng of genomic DNA from blood. TRB rearrangements were amplified by multiplex PCR with BIOMED2 TRB-A/B primers. One entry per CDR3 protein results from TCRdb running MiXCR on the multiplex PCR reads. This table has roughly 4,000 distinct CDR3 sequences, roughly a quarter appearing once. Sequencing was performed on blood. These receptors all stem from a human donor with active COVID-19. The donor label of this sample is uncertain.

Sample share makes this clonotype medium-sized. The chain links TRBV19 to TRBJ1-5; the D is unclear. CDR1 and CDR2 (germline): LNHDA, SQIVND (reference sequence). The CDR3 sequence is 14 residues long. V was pared by 0 bases and J by 11 bases, with 14 bases between. In DNA form, the CDR3 reads TGTGCCAGTAGTATAGATAGTGGGGAGCGGGCCCAGCATTTT. Amino acid sequence: CASSIDSGERAQHF.

This clonotype was seen just once. This chain links TRBV5-4 with TRBJ2-7, with 9 bases lining up with TRBD2. Germline V gives CDR1 SGHNT, CDR2 YYREEE (reference sequence). CDR3 length equals 14 residues. V shed 2 bases, J shed 2 bases, and the junction held 2 bases outside the gene matches. The DNA for the CDR3 is TGTGCCAGCAGCTTTGCTAGCGGGGCCTACGAGCAGTACTTC. The encoded protein is CASSFASGAYEQYF.

This clonotype ranks as medium-sized (0.01 to 0.1%). V is TRBV18 and J is TRBJ1-4; maybe TRBD1 (5 bases). V lost 3 bases and J 0 bases, leaving 8 bases between the germline ends. Germline V gene sequence: CDR1 KGHSH, CDR2 LQKENI. This CDR3 has 15 residues. The CDR3 spells CASSPQGATNEKLFF. In DNA, the CDR3 is TGTGCCAGCTCACCCCAGGGTGCAACTAATGAAAAACTGTTTTTT.

This clonotype is classed as large. The V and J genes are TRBV19 and TRBJ2-1; no clear D. CDR1 is LNHDA, CDR2 SQIVND, per germline (reference sequence). The CDR3 runs 12 residues. Trimming took 4 bases from V and 4 from J, leaving 5 bases between them. CDR3 bases: TGTGCCAGTAGTACCCCGTACAATGAGCAGTTCTTC. It codes for CASSTPYNEQFF.

This clonotype is termed medium-sized. This chain joins TRBV6-1 and TRBJ2-3; 10 nucleotides match TRBD1. This CDR3 comprises 16 residues. The ends lost 7 bases at V and 6 bases at J; junction bases unmatched: 13. Germline CDR1 is MNHNS and CDR2 is SASEGT. CDR3 in amino acids: CASTSFRQGAGDTQYF. CDR3 nucleotide sequence: TGTGCCAGCACCTCCTTCAGACAGGGGGCAGGGGATACGCAGTATTTT.

J is TRBJ2-5 and V is TRBV5-6; D remains ambiguous. Germline CDR1 SGHDT, CDR2 YYEEEE. The CDR3 length is 14 residues. Trimming took off 3 bases at V and 1 base at J, with 10 bases between the two ends. The CDR3 spells CASSSEFSQETQYF. The DNA for the CDR3 is TGTGCCAGCAGCTCCGAATTTTCCCAAGAGACCCAGTACTTC.

The chain combines TRBV29-1 with TRBJ2-1, with TRBD2 matching 8 bases. This CDR3 is built from 14 residues. V shed 2 bases, J shed 6 bases, and the junction held 6 bases outside the gene matches. In germline, CDR1 is SQVTM, CDR2 ANQGSEA. The CDR3 DNA reads TGCAGCGTTGAATCCCTAGCGGGCCTCAATGAGCAGTTCTTC. It is translated as CSVESLAGLNEQFF.

This clonotype came up a few times. The chain is built from TRBV4-3 and TRBJ2-1; D gene unclear. V was pared by 0 bases and J by 10 bases, with 13 bases between. Germline loops: CDR1 LGHNA, CDR2 YSLEER. The length of the CDR3 is 14 residues. CDR3 sequence: CASSQDRRSSEQFF. The CDR3 nucleotides are TGCGCCAGCAGCCAAGATCGGCGTAGCAGCGAGCAGTTCTTC.

The genes are TRBV9 and TRBJ2-7, with D unresolved. Germline V gene sequence: CDR1 SGDLS, CDR2 YYNGEE. V lost 4 bases, J lost 3 bases, and 20 bases lay in between. The CDR3 extends over 16 amino acids. CDR3 coding DNA: TGTGCCAGCAGCCCTCAGCCGAGGTCGTACCTCTACGAGCAGTACTTC. It yields the protein CASSPQPRSYLYEQYF.

V and J are TRBV19 and TRBJ1-6; TRBD1 matches at 7 bases. From germline, CDR1 is LNHDA and CDR2 SQIVND (reference sequence). The junction had 1 base not matched to a gene; V was cut back by 4 bases and J by 7 bases. This CDR3 region has 13 residues. DNA of the CDR3: TGTGCCAGTAGTAAGACAGGGAATTCACCCCTCCACTTT. Translation: CASSKTGNSPLHF.

The chain uses TRBV18 and TRBJ2-7, with D possibly being TRBD1 (6 bases). Germline V gives CDR1 KGHSH, CDR2 LQKENI. Trimming took 8 bases from V and 3 from J, leaving 14 bases between them. The CDR3 is 13 amino acids. CDR3 sequence (DNA): TGTGCCAGCAGGACCAGGGGCGTCTACGAGCAGTACTTC. This encodes CASRTRGVYEQYF.

In its sample, this clonotype is medium-sized. This rearrangement joins TRBV19 to TRBJ1-5; D gene unclear. CDR1 is LNHDA, CDR2 SQIVND, per germline (reference sequence). With 10 bases removed from V and 7 bases from J, the gap between germline ends came to 11 bases. This CDR3 is 11 amino acids long. CDR3 sequence reads: CATGGNQPQHF. In DNA, the CDR3 is TGTGCCACGGGCGGGAACCAGCCCCAGCATTTT. The full variable domain, completed using reference TRBV19 and TRBJ1-5, is DGGITQSPKYLFRKEGQNVTLSCEQNLNHDAMYWYRQDPGQGLRLIYYSQIVNDFQKGDIAEGYSVSREKKESFPLTVTSAQKNPTAFYLCATGGNQPQHFGDGTRLSIL.

This clonotype ranks as medium-sized. J is TRBJ2-5 and V is TRBV5-4, with 7 bases fitting TRBD2. J was trimmed by 5 bases and V by 0 bases; bases with no gene match: 4. From germline, CDR1 is SGHNT and CDR2 YYREEE (reference sequence). The CDR3 loop spans 14 amino acids. As DNA, the CDR3 is TGTGCCAGCAGCTTGGACGGGGGGTGGGAGACCCAGTACTTC. This translates into CASSLDGGWETQYF.

This CDR3 reads CASSREQGRYGGYTF. In DNA form, the CDR3 reads TGTGCCAGCAGTAGAGAACAGGGAAGGTATGGAGGCTACACCTTC. The chain combines TRBV6-1 with TRBJ1-2, with a possible D match to TRBD1 (6 bases). CDR3 length: 15 residues. Per the germline V gene, CDR1 is MNHNS and CDR2 is SASEGT. V was cut by 5 bases and J by 8 bases, with 21 bases left in between.

The gene calls are TRBV20-1 and TRBJ2-2, with D maybe TRBD2 (6 bases). The germline V gene has CDR1 DFQATT and CDR2 SNEGSKA (reference sequence). Trimming left V 3 bases short and J 1 base short, with 24 bases between. The CDR3 runs 19 residues. Here the CDR3 DNA reads TGCAGTGCTAGGGTGGTGGTGGGAGGAGGGTCCGGGAACACCGGGGAGCTGTTTTTT. Translating it yields CSARVVVGGGSGNTGELFF.

This clonotype is labeled medium-sized. This rearrangement joins TRBV12-3 or TRBV12-4 to TRBJ2-7; possibly TRBD1 or TRBD2 for D (6 bases each). The CDR3 covers 12 residues. Trimming stripped 2 bases from V and 9 bases from J, with 11 bases between. The CDR3 nucleotides are TGTGCCAGCAGTTTAACCGGGGGCGCGCAGTACTTC. Protein sequence: CASSLTGGAQYF.

This clonotype was counted only a few times. The chain employs TRBV6-2 or TRBV6-3 and TRBJ1-5; D is undetermined. Germline lookup yields CDR1 MNHEY and CDR2 SVGEGT. This CDR3 region has 14 residues. V was shortened by 6 bases and J by 3 bases, with 12 bases between the two germline ends. Here the CDR3 DNA reads TGTGCCAGCAGCCATCCCCTCCCCAATCAGCCCCAGCATTTT. This sequence encodes CASSHPLPNQPQHF.

Judged by abundance, this clonotype is medium-sized (0.01 to 0.1%). The CDR3 loop is CASSMGLAGAVDTQYF. The CDR3 nucleotides read TGTGCCAGCAGCATGGGACTAGCGGGGGCGGTCGATACGCAGTATTTT. The genes are TRBV5-6 and TRBJ2-3; 14 bases are shared with TRBD2. The CDR3 contains 16 residues. Germline trimming cut 4 bases from V and 6 bases from J; bases unmatched to any gene: 7. Germline assignment: CDR1 SGHDT and CDR2 YYEEEE.

This chain links TRBV7-2 with TRBJ1-1, with D perhaps matching TRBD1 (6 bases). Deletions cut 5 bases from V and 1 base from J, with 14 bases between. Germline lookup yields CDR1 SGHTA and CDR2 FQGNSA. CDR3 length: 15 amino acids. DNA for the CDR3: TGTGCCAGCAGCCTATCGACAGGTCCGAACACTGAAGCTTTCTTT. It codes for CASSLSTGPNTEAFF.

V gene TRBV20-1 combines with J gene TRBJ2-1; possible D gene TRBD1, 6 bases. CDR3 length equals 14 residues. Between the trimmed V and J ends, which lost 3 bases and 6 bases, there was a span of 15 bases. From germline, CDR1 is DFQATT and CDR2 SNEGSKA (reference sequence). The DNA of the CDR3 is TGCAGTGCTAGGCCCGGGACACCTACCAATGAGCAGTTCTTC. Its translation is CSARPGTPTNEQFF.

The chain links TRBV6-1 to TRBJ2-1, with 10 bases matching TRBD2. Germline trimming cut 6 bases from V and 9 bases from J; bases unmatched to any gene: 8. Germline V gene sequence: CDR1 MNHNS, CDR2 SASEGT. This CDR3 spans 14 amino acids. CDR3 loop: CASRGSGGWSEQFF. The CDR3 nucleotides are TGTGCCAGCAGGGGTAGCGGGGGGTGGAGTGAGCAGTTCTTC.

In its sample, this clonotype ranks as large (0.1 to 1%). V and J are TRBV15 and TRBJ1-2, with D uncertain. The CDR3 covers 14 residues. The germline V and J ends were trimmed by 5 bases and 1 base, with 11 bases remaining between them. Germline V gives CDR1 LNHNV, CDR2 YYDKDF (reference sequence). CDR3 bases: TGTGCCACCAGCCCGACGGAATATAACTATGGCTACACCTTC. It translates to CATSPTEYNYGYTF.